The 3 T cell receptor beta chains below all came from one sample that was sequenced in a study of identical twins (TCRdb year 2016). The library was made by 5' RACE. The sequencer listed for this sample is Illumina HiSeq 2000. In TCRdb, the public reads were trimmed at Q25 with fastp and aligned with MiXCR, with productive beta chains retained. Here each entry gathers all rows of one CDR3 protein and keeps the most common genes and DNA. The sample records roughly 750,000 distinct CDR3 sequences, around 21% of which are singletons. The leading ten clones occupy roughly 4.3% of the sample. These records were also assigned to another study, of T cells expressing NK-cell markers.

The sequenced sample consisted of PBMCs. The receptors were sampled from a woman under 30 in good health.

The genes are TRBV5-5 and TRBJ2-2; no reliable D call. The CDR3 sequence is 13 residues long. Trimming shortened V by 5 bases and J by 10 bases, and 15 bases separated the two germline ends. The germline V gene has CDR1 SGHKS and CDR2 YYEKEE (reference sequence). The CDR3 protein is CASSKNTPAELFF. CDR3 DNA: TGTGCCAGCAGTAAGAACACGCCGGCGGAGCTGTTTTTT.

The rearrangement links TRBV5-1 to TRBJ2-1; 11 nucleotides match TRBD2. The CDR3 is 16 residues long. V shed 4 bases and J 4 bases; nucleotides not matched to a gene: 7. Per the germline V gene, CDR1 is SGHRS and CDR2 is YFSETQ. The CDR3 DNA reads as TGCGCCAGCAGCCATGGACTAGCGGGTGGGTACAATGAGCAGTTCTTC. It specifies CASSHGLAGGYNEQFF. Looking up the rest from reference TRBV5-1 and TRBJ2-1 gives the full variable domain: KAGVTQTPRYLIKTRGQQVTLSCSPISGHRSVSWYQQTPGQGLQFLFEYFSETQRNKGNFPGRFSGRQFSNSRSEMNVSTLELGDSALYLCASSHGLAGGYNEQFFGPGTRLTVL.

This clonotype was seen a few times. V gene TRBV7-9 combines with J gene TRBJ2-4, with TRBD1 as a possible D gene (6 bases). V dropped 5 bases and J dropped 4 bases, with 12 bases sitting between them. CDR3 length: 14 residues. CDR1 SEHNR and CDR2 FQNEAQ come from the germline V gene (reference sequence). This CDR3 reads CASSPTGNKNIQYF. CDR3 DNA: TGTGCCAGCAGCCCAACAGGGAATAAAAACATTCAGTACTTC.